The entry below describes one T cell receptor (beta chain). The antigen remains undetermined. TCRdb used MiXCR to reprocess the 5' RACE reads, holding one entry per CDR3 protein. This sample has 410,000 or so distinct CDR3 sequences, with about 18% found just once. The germline V gene has CDR1 MNHEY and CDR2 SMNVEV (reference sequence). The CDR3 contains 14 residues. V dropped 2 bases and J dropped 4 bases, with 12 bases sitting between them. The sample belongs to a study of identical twins. General study findings and limits: Partly confounded zero-insertion analyses could result from invariant MAIT and iNKT cells.

The sample comprised naive T cells sorted from blood. This clonotype was obtained from a man aged 45-65 years in good health. This chain connects TRBV27 to TRBJ2-7, with a tentative D call TRBD2 (6 bases). DNA for the CDR3: TGTGCCAGCAGTTTAGAGGAGGGACCTTACGAGCAGTACTTC. It codes for CASSLEEGPYEQYF.